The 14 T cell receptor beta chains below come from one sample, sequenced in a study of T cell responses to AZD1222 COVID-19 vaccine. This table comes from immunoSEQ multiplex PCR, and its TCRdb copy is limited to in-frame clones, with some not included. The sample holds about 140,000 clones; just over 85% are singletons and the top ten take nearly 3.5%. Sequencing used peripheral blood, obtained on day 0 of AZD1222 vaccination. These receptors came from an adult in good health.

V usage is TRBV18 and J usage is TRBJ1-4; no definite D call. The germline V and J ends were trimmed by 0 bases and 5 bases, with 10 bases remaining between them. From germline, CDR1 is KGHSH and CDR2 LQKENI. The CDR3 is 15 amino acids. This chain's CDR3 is CASSPPGGSNEKLFF. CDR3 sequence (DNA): TGTGCCAGCTCACCACCGGGAGGGTCCAATGAAAAACTGTTTTTT.

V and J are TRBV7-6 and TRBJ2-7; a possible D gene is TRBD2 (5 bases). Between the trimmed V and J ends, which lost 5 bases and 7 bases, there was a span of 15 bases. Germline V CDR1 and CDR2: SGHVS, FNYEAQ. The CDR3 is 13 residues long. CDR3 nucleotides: TGTGCCAGCAGCGCGACGGGCCCGGGGGAGCAGTACTTC. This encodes CASSATGPGEQYF.

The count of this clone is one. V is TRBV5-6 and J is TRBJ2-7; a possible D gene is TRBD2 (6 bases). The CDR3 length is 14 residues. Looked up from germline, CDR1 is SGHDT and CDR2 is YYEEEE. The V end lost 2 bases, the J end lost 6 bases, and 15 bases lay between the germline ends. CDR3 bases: TGTGCCAGCAGCTTCGGCGGGAAAGTAGCCGAGCAGTACTTC. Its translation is CASSFGGKVAEQYF.

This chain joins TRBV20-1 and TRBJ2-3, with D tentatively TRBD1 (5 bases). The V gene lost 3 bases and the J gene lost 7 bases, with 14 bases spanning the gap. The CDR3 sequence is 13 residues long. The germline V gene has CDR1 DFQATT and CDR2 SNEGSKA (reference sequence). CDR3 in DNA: TGCAGTGCTAGTTCAGGGATCATCCATACGCAGTATTTT. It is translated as CSASSGIIHTQYF.

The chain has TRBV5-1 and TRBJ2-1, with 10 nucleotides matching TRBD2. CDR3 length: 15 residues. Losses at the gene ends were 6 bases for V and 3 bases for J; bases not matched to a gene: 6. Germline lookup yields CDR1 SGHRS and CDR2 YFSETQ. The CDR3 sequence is CASTLAGVSYNEQFF. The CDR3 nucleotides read TGCGCCAGCACCCTAGCGGGAGTCAGCTACAATGAGCAGTTCTTC.

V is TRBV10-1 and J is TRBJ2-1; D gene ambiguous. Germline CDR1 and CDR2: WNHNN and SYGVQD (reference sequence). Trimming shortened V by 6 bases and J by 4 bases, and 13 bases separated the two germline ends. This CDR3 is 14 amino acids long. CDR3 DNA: TGCGCCAGCAGCACGGGTACAACTTACAATGAGCAGTTCTTC. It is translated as CASSTGTTYNEQFF.

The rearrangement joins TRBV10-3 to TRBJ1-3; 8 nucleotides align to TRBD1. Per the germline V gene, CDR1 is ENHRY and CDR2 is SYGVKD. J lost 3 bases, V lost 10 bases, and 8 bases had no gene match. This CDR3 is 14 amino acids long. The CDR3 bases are TGTGCCACACAAGGACAGGGTGATGGAAACACCATATATTTT. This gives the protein CATQGQGDGNTIYF.

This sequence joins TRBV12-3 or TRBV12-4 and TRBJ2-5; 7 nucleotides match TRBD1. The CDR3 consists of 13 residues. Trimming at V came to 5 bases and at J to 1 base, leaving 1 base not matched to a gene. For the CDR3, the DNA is TGTGCCAGCAGTCGGGACAGCCAAGAGACCCAGTACTTC. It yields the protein CASSRDSQETQYF.

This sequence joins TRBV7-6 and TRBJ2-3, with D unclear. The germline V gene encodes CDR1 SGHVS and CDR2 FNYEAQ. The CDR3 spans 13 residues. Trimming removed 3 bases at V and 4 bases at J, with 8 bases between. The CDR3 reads CASSFNGPDTQYF. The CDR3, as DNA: TGTGCCAGCAGCTTTAATGGCCCAGATACGCAGTATTTT.

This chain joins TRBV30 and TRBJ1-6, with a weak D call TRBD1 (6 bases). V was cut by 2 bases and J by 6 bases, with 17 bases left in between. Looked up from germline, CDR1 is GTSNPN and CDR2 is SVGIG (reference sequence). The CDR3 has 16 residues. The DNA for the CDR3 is TGTGCCTGGAGTCCGGAAGTGGGGGCTACTAATTCACCCCTCCACTTT. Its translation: CAWSPEVGATNSPLHF.

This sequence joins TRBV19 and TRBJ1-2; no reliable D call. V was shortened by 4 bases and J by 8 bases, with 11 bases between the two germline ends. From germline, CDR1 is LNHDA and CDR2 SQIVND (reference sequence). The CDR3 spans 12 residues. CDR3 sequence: CASSTLTTGYTF. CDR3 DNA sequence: TGTGCCAGTAGTACCCTTACCACGGGCTACACCTTC. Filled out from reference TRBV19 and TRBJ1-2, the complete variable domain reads DGGITQSPKYLFRKEGQNVTLSCEQNLNHDAMYWYRQDPGQGLRLIYYSQIVNDFQKGDIAEGYSVSREKKESFPLTVTSAQKNPTAFYLCASSTLTTGYTFGSGTRLTVV.

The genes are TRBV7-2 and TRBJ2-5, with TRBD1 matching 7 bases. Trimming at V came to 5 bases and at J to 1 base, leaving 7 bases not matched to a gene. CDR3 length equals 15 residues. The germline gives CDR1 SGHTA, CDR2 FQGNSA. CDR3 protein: CASSPQWDSQETQYF. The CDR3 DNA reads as TGTGCCAGCAGCCCCCAGTGGGACAGCCAAGAGACCCAGTACTTC.

CDR3 amino acids: CASSYSYRDYYGYTF. CDR3 bases: TGTGCCAGCAGTTACTCTTACAGGGACTACTATGGCTACACCTTC. J is TRBJ1-2 and V is TRBV6-5; D perhaps matches TRBD1 (6 bases). The V gene's germline CDR1 is MNHEY and CDR2 SVGAGI. The CDR3 is made up of 15 amino acids. The ends were cut back, 0 bases at V and 3 bases at J, with 11 bases in the middle.

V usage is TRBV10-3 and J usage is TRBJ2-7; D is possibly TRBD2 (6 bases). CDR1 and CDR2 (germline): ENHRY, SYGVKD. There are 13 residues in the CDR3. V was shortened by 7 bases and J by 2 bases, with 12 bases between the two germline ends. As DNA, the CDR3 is TGTGCCATCACCAGGGACTCGACCTACGAGCAGTACTTC. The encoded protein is CAITRDSTYEQYF.